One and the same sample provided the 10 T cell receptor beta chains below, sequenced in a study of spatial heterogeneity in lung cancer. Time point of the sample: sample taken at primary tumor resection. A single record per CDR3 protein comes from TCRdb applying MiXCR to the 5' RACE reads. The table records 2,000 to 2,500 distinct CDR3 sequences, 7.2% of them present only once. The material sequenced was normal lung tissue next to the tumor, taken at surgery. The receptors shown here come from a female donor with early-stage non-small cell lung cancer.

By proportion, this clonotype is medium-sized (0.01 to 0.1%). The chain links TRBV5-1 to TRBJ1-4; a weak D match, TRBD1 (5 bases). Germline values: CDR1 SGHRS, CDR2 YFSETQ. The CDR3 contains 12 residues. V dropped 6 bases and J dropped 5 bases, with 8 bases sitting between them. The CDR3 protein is CASTWDNEKLFF. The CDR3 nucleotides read TGCGCCAGCACCTGGGACAATGAAAAACTGTTTTTT.

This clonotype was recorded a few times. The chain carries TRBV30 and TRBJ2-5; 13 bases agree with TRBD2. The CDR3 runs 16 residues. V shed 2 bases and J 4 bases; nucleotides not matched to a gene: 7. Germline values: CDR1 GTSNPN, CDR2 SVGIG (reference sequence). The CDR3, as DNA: TGTGCCTGGAGTCCGTCCGGGACTAGCGGGGTAGAGACCCAGTACTTC. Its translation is CAWSPSGTSGVETQYF. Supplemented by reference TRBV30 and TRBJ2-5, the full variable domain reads SQTIHQWPATLVQPVGSPLSLECTVEGTSNPNLYWYRQAAGRGLQLLFYSVGIGQISSEVPQNLSASRPQDRQFILSSKKLLLSDSGFYLCAWSPSGTSGVETQYFGPGTRLLVL.

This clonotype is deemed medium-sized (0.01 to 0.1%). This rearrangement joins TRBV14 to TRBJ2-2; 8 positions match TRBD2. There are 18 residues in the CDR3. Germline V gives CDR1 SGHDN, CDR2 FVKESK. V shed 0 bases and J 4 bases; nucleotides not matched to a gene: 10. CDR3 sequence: CASSQDRSGRVRTGELFF. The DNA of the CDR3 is TGTGCCAGCAGCCAAGATCGAAGCGGGAGAGTCCGCACCGGGGAGCTGTTTTTT.

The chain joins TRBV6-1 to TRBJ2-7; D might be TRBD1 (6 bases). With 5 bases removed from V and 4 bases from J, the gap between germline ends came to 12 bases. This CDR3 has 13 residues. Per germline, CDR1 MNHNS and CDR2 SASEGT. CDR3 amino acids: CASSFTQGYEQYF. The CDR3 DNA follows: TGTGCCAGCAGTTTCACCCAGGGGTACGAGCAGTACTTC.

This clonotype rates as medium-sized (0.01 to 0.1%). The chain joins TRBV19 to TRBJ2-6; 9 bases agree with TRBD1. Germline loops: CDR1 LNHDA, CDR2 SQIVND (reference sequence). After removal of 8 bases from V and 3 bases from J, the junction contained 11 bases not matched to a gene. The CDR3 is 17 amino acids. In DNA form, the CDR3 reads TGTGCCAGTGGAGGGACAGGGATGATCGGTGGGGCCAACGTCCTGACTTTC. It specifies CASGGTGMIGGANVLTF.

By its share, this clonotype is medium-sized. For the CDR3, the DNA is TGTGCCAGCAGCTTATTAACCGGACAGGGGGCGAACACCGGGGAGCTGTTTTTT. Amino acids: CASSLLTGQGANTGELFF. The chain links TRBV7-6 to TRBJ2-2; 10 nucleotides line up with TRBD1. CDR3 length equals 18 residues. The J segment lost 0 bases and the V segment lost 2 bases, leaving 6 bases of the junction unmatched. Germline CDR1 is SGHVS and CDR2 is FNYEAQ.

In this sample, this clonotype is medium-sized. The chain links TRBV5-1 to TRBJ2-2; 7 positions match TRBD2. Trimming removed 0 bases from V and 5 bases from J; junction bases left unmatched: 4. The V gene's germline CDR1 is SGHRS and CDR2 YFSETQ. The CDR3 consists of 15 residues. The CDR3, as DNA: TGCGCCAGCAGCTTGGAAGGACTAGTAACCGGGGAGCTGTTTTTT. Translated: CASSLEGLVTGELFF. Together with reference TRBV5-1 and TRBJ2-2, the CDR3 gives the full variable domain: KAGVTQTPRYLIKTRGQQVTLSCSPISGHRSVSWYQQTPGQGLQFLFEYFSETQRNKGNFPGRFSGRQFSNSRSEMNVSTLELGDSALYLCASSLEGLVTGELFFGEGSRLTVL.

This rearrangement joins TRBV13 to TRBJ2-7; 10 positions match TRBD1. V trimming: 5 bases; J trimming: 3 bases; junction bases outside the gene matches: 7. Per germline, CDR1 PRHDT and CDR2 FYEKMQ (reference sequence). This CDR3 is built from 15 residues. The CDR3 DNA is TGTGCCAGCAGCCCCTTGGGGGACAGGGGCTACGAGCAGTACTTC. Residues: CASSPLGDRGYEQYF.

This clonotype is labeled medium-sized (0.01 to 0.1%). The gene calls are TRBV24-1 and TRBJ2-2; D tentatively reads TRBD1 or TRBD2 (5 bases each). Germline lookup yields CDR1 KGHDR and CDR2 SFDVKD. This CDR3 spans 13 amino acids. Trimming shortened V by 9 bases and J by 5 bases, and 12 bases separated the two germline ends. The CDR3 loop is CATRDRRTGELFF. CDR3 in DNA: TGTGCCACCCGGGACCGGAGGACCGGGGAGCTGTTTTTT.

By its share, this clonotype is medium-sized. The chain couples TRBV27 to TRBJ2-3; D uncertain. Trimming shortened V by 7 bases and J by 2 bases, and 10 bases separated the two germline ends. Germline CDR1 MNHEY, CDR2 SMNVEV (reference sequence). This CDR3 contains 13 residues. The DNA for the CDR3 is TGTGCCAGCACGTCCGCTTCCACAGATACGCAGTATTTT. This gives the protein CASTSASTDTQYF.